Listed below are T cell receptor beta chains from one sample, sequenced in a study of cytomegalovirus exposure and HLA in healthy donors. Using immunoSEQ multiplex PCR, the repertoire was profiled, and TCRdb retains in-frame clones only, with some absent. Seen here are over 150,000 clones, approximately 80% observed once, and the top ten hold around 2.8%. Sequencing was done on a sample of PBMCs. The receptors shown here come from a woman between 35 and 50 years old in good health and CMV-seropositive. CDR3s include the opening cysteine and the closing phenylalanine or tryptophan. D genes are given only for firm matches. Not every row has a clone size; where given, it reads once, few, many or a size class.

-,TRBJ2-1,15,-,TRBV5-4,TGTGCCAGCAGCACGGGTAACAGGGTTCGGAATGAGCAGTTCTTC,CASSTGNRVRNEQFF
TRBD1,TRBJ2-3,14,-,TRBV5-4,TGTGCCAGCAGCTTAGACAGGGAACCAGATACGCAGTATTTT,CASSLDREPDTQYF
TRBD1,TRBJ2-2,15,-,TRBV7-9,TGTGCCAGCAGTACAGGACAGGTGGCAAGGGAAGAGCTGTTTTTT,CASSTGQVAREELFF
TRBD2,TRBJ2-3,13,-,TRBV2,TGTGCCAGCTTGGCGGGAGGGGCATCAGGGCAGTATTTT,CASLAGGASGQYF
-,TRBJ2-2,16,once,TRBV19,TGTGCCAGTAGTATATACGGGGGAGCGGATACCGGGGAGCTGTTTTTT,CASSIYGGADTGELFF
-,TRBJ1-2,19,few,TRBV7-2,TGTGCCAGCAGCTTAGTTTGGCTCCAACCTCGGGCCCAGGGAGGGGTATGCACCTTC,CASSLVWLQPRAQGGVCTF
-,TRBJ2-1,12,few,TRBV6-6,TGTGCCAGCAGTCCCGGCGGGGATGAGCAGTTCTTC,CASSPGGDEQFF
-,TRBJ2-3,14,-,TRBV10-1,TGCGCCAGCAGTGCAGGGGGGACCCCAGATACGCAGTATTTT,CASSAGGTPDTQYF
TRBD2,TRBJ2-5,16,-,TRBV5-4,TGTGCCAGCAGCCCGAGACTAGCGGGGAGCCAAGAGACCCAGTACTTC,CASSPRLAGSQETQYF
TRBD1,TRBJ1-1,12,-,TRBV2,TGTGCCAGCAGTAGGACAGGGCCTGAAGCTTTCTTT,CASSRTGPEAFF
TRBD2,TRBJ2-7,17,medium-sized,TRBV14,TGTGCCAGCAGCCTGACCGGGACTAGCGGGAGATTTCGCGAGCAGTACTTC,CASSLTGTSGRFREQYF
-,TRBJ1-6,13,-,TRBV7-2,TGTGCCAGCAGCTCCACAGGGATCACACCCCTCCACTTT,CASSSTGITPLHF
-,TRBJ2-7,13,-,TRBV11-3,TGTGCCAGCAGCACCAGGGCTTCCTACGAGCAGTACTTC,CASSTRASYEQYF
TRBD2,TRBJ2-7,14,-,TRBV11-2,TGTGCCAGCAGCTTAACTAGCGGGGCCTACGAGCAGTACTTC,CASSLTSGAYEQYF
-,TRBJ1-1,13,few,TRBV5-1,TGCGCCAGCAGCTTATCAGGGGATACTGAAGCTTTCTTT,CASSLSGDTEAFF
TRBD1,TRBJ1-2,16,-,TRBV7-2,TGTGCCAGCAGCTTCCCCCTCCCGAGCAGGGGGCAAGGCTACACCTTC,CASSFPLPSRGQGYTF
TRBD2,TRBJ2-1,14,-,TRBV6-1,TGTGCCAGCAGTGACCCCACGCCGGGAGGGGAGCAGTTCTTC,CASSDPTPGGEQFF
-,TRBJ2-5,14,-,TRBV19,TGTGCCAGTAGTAGGGGGCAGCAACAAGAGACCCAGTACTTC,CASSRGQQQETQYF
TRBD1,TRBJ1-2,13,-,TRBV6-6,TGTGCCAGCAGTTACACCGACAGGGCCGTCCCCACCTTC,CASSYTDRAVPTF
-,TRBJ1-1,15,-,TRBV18,TGTGCCAGCTCACCAACATTAAACCGGAACACTGAAGCTTTCTTT,CASSPTLNRNTEAFF
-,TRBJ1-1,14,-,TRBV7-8,TGTGCCAGCAGCTCGACAGGCGTGAACACTGAAGCTTTCTTT,CASSSTGVNTEAFF
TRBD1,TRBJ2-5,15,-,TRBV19,TGTGCCAGTAGTATGTACTCGGTAGGGGGCGAGACCCAGTACTTC,CASSMYSVGGETQYF
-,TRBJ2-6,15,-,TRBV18,TGTGCCAGCTCACCGTCCCGGGGGGGGGCCAACGTCCTGACTTTC,CASSPSRGGANVLTF
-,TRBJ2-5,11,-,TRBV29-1,TGCAGCGTTGCACAGCAAGAGACCCAGTACTTC,CSVAQQETQYF
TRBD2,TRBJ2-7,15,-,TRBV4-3,TGCGCCAGCAGCCAAAAACTAGCGGGAGAGGGGGAGCAGTACTTC,CASSQKLAGEGEQYF
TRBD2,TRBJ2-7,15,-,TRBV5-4,TGTGCCAGCAGCTTTGGGACTAGCGGCCAATACGAGCAGTACTTC,CASSFGTSGQYEQYF
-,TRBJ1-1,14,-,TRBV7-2,TGTGCCAGCAGCTTGGAGGGGCGTCACACTGAAGCTTTCTTT,CASSLEGRHTEAFF
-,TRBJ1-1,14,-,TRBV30,TGTGCCTGGAGGGTCGGCTTGGAGTCGACTGAAGCTTTCTTT,CAWRVGLESTEAFF
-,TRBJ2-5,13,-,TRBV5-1,TGCGCCAGCAGCTTTAACCAGGGAGAGACCCAGTACTTC,CASSFNQGETQYF
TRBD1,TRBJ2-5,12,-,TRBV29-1,TGCAGCGTTTTACAGGGGGCAGAGACCCAGTACTTC,CSVLQGAETQYF
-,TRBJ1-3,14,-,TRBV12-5,TGTGCTAGTGGTTTCACGGGAGGATCGGACACCATATATTTT,CASGFTGGSDTIYF
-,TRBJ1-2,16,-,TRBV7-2,TGTGCCAGCAGCTTAAACCCCCCTGCCCAGAACCCTTACCCCACCTTC,CASSLNPPAQNPYPTF
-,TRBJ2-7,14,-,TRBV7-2,TGTGCCAGCAGCCTACGGGACACCTCCTACGAGCAGTACTTC,CASSLRDTSYEQYF
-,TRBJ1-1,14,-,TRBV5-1,TGCGCCAGCAGCTTGGGGGTGGGGCGGACTGAAGCTTTCTTT,CASSLGVGRTEAFF
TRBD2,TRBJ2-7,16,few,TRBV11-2,TGTGCCAGCAGCTTGGCTAGCGGGGGGCATTCCTACGAGCAGTACTTC,CASSLASGGHSYEQYF
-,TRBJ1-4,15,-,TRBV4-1,TGCGCCAGCAGGAAAAGGGAGATGACTAATGAAAAACTGTTTTTT,CASRKREMTNEKLFF
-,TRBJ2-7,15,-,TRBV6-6,TGTGCCAGCAGTGGCATGTTGGGGGCGCAGTACGAGCAGTACTTC,CASSGMLGAQYEQYF
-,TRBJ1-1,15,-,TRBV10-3,TGTGCCATCAGTGAGTCCCAGGGGCCGAACACTGAAGCTTTCTTT,CAISESQGPNTEAFF
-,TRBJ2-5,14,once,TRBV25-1,TGTGCCAGCAGTGGTCCGGTGTACCAAGAGACCCAGTACTTC,CASSGPVYQETQYF
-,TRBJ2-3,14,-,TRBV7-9,TGTGCCAGCAGCTTAGGACTCAGCACAGATACGCAGTATTTT,CASSLGLSTDTQYF
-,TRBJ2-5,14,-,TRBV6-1,TGTGCCAGCAGTGAGGGGGGGGCGCGGGAGACCCAGTACTTC,CASSEGGARETQYF
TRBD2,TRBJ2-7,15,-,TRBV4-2,TGTGCCAGCAGTCTTGGGCGGGAGTGGAACGGCGAGCAGTACTTC,CASSLGREWNGEQYF
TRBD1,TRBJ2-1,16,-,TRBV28,TGTGCCAGCAGTTTATTGGGGACAGGGACCTACAATGAGCAGTTCTTC,CASSLLGTGTYNEQFF